These 21 T cell receptor beta chains were sequenced from one sample in a study of shared clonotypes between healthy human individuals (dated by TCRdb to the early 2020s). Receptor amplification or capture employed the immunoSEQ multiplex PCR assay. TCRdb's version of the immuneACCESS table is confined to in-frame rearrangements and falls short of the full clone set. An unresolved V gene accounts for under half of the shortfall where checked; the remainder is of unknown origin. The sample table shows around 1,100,000 clones, and about 80% are seen once. 0.7% to 0.95% of the sample rests with the top ten. Material for sequencing was memory CD4+ T cells from PBMCs. Taken with the paper, the label for cell subset or site translates to: CD45RA-negative fraction. Receptors originate from a man aged 18 to 30 in good health. Some clones in this sample may be carry-over from other donors' samples.

The gene calls are TRBV11-2 and TRBJ2-7; 9 positions match TRBD1. The germline gives CDR1 SGHAT, CDR2 FQNNGV. The CDR3 consists of 15 residues. V trimming: 5 bases; J trimming: 4 bases; junction bases outside the gene matches: 9. In DNA form, the CDR3 reads TGTGCCAGCAGCGGTTTACAGGGGGCATCGTACGAGCAGTACTTC. Encoded protein: CASSGLQGASYEQYF.

The genes are TRBV27 and TRBJ2-6; D is unclear. Trimming stripped 5 bases from V and 0 bases from J, with 5 bases between. The CDR3 spans 14 residues. Germline V gives CDR1 MNHEY, CDR2 SMNVEV (reference sequence). The CDR3 DNA follows: TGTGCCAGCAGTCGCCGCTCTGGGGCCAACGTCCTGACTTTC. It is translated as CASSRRSGANVLTF.

V usage is TRBV6-5 and J usage is TRBJ1-2; tentatively, D is TRBD1 (5 bases). V was shortened by 6 bases and J by 4 bases, with 18 bases between the two germline ends. The germline V gene has CDR1 MNHEY and CDR2 SVGAGI. The CDR3 has 15 residues. Written as DNA, the CDR3 is TGTGCCAGCAGGTCCCCGGGACCGGCGGTCTATGGCTACACCTTC. The encoded protein is CASRSPGPAVYGYTF.

Comments on this clone: This likely stems from a read error, as it lies one base from a far larger clone. V and J are TRBV6-1 and TRBJ2-5, with D perhaps TRBD1 (6 bases). The last part of the DNA fits TRBJ2-7 better; the J call may be wrong. This CDR3 is built from 15 residues. From germline, CDR1 is MNHNS and CDR2 SASEGT. In nucleotides, the CDR3 is TGTGCCAGCAGTGAAAGAGCGACAGGCTCCTACGAGCAGTACTTC. This sequence encodes CASSERATGSYEQYF.

The V and J genes are TRBV5-4 and TRBJ2-3, with TRBD2 matching 9 bases. CDR3 length: 15 amino acids. V gave up 1 base and J gave up 3 bases; unmatched junction bases: 3. Germline V gives CDR1 SGHNT, CDR2 YYREEE (reference sequence). This chain's CDR3 is CASSLKRGDTDTQYF. In nucleotides, the CDR3 is TGTGCCAGCAGCTTGAAGCGGGGGGATACAGATACGCAGTATTTT.

The chain joins TRBV30 to TRBJ1-4; 10 bases are a match to TRBD1. V lost 3 bases and J lost 7; bases outside the gene matches: 5. The CDR3 loop spans 14 amino acids. Per germline, CDR1 GTSNPN and CDR2 SVGIG (reference sequence). CDR3 coding DNA: TGTGCCTGGAGCCTAGGACAGGGGGTTGAAAAACTGTTTTTT. This codes for CAWSLGQGVEKLFF.

This clone was detected ten times or more. The chain's CDR3 is CASSSGTGTDYGYTF. Written as DNA, the CDR3 is TGTGCCAGCAGCTCAGGGACAGGTACAGACTATGGCTACACCTTC. V is TRBV7-9 and J is TRBJ1-2, with 8 bases identical to TRBD1. Germline V gene lookup returns CDR1 SEHNR and CDR2 FQNEAQ (reference sequence). This CDR3 is built from 15 residues. V was clipped by 4 bases and J by 3 bases; unmatched bases: 7.

CDR3 protein: CASSPNPGQYYGYTF. The CDR3 bases are TGTGCCAGCAGCCCAAACCCAGGGCAATACTATGGCTACACCTTC. The chain has TRBV5-4 and TRBJ1-2, with D maybe TRBD1 (5 bases). Trimming took 4 bases from V and 3 from J, leaving 16 bases between them. Germline-derived CDR1 and CDR2 are SGHNT and YYREEE (reference sequence). This CDR3 has 15 residues.

The chain carries TRBV25-1 and TRBJ2-3; maybe TRBD1 (6 bases). Germline V gives CDR1 MGHDK, CDR2 SYGVNS. Trimming stripped 9 bases from V and 2 bases from J, with 15 bases between. The CDR3 is 14 residues long. CDR3 in DNA: TGTGCCAGAGCAGGGACAAGGGTCACAGATACGCAGTATTTT. This codes for CARAGTRVTDTQYF.

In this sample, this clone turned up many times. This rearrangement joins TRBV6-1 to TRBJ1-5, with D possibly being TRBD1 (6 bases). CDR1 and CDR2 (germline): MNHNS, SASEGT. The V gene lost 2 bases and the J gene lost 5 bases, with 13 bases spanning the gap. There are 15 residues in the CDR3. CDR3 in amino acids: CASSEYGTNYQPQHF. The CDR3 DNA is TGTGCCAGCAGTGAATACGGGACAAACTATCAGCCCCAGCATTTT.

V is TRBV7-8 and J is TRBJ2-7, with a weak D call TRBD2 (6 bases). V was clipped by 0 bases and J by 7 bases, with 10 bases between them. CDR3 size: 13 residues. The germline V gene encodes CDR1 SGHVS and CDR2 FQNEAQ. The CDR3 protein is CASSLAGGWEQYF. The CDR3 DNA is TGTGCCAGCAGCTTAGCGGGAGGTTGGGAGCAGTACTTC.

Turning to this clone: The junction shows a germline mismatch at one end, possibly a read error. The chain uses TRBV5-4 and TRBJ2-7; a possible D gene is TRBD2 (6 bases). Germline values: CDR1 SGHNT, CDR2 YYREEE (reference sequence). The length of the CDR3 is 14 residues. CDR3 bases: TGCGCCAGCAGCCGCGGGACTGAAAAGTACGAGCAGTACTTC. This translates into CASSRGTEKYEQYF.

V gene TRBV6-6 combines with J gene TRBJ2-1; 7 positions agree with TRBD1. There are 16 residues in the CDR3. CDR1 is MNHNY, CDR2 SVGAGI, per germline (reference sequence). Trimming removed 3 bases from V and 2 bases from J; junction bases left unmatched: 7. CDR3 coding DNA: TGTGCCAGCAGTTATCATGGACAGGAAACCTACAATGAGCAGTTCTTC. Its protein product is CASSYHGQETYNEQFF.

The chain has TRBV28 and TRBJ2-7; D unclear. The CDR3 runs to 13 residues. Trimming stripped 2 bases from V and 6 bases from J, with 11 bases between. CDR1 and CDR2 (germline): MDHEN, SYDVKM. The CDR3 DNA follows: TGTGCCAGCAGTTTACTAGAAACTGCCGAGCAGTACTTC. As protein: CASSLLETAEQYF.

In this sample, this clone turned up a few times. The chain uses TRBV6-1 and TRBJ2-5, with TRBD2 as a possible D gene (6 bases). With 5 bases removed from V and 7 bases from J, the gap between germline ends came to 11 bases. CDR3 length: 12 residues. CDR1 is MNHNS, CDR2 SASEGT, per germline. This CDR3 reads CASSPSGGTQYF. The CDR3 coding sequence is TGTGCCAGCAGTCCGTCCGGGGGGACCCAGTACTTC.

As regards this clone: This may arise from a read error, as a much more abundant clone is one base away. The CDR3 DNA sequence: TGTGCCAGCAGCACCTCCTACGAGCAGTACTTC. Encoded protein: CASSTSYEQYF. This sequence joins TRBV7-8 and TRBJ2-7; D unclear. Germline V gives CDR1 SGHVS, CDR2 FQNEAQ. The CDR3 extends over 11 amino acids. V lost 5 bases and J lost 0, with 2 bases in between.

This chain links TRBV11-2 with TRBJ2-1; 10 bases agree with TRBD2. This CDR3 region has 16 residues. The V gene end was trimmed by 3 bases and the J gene end by 4 bases; junction bases not matched to a gene: 6. Germline CDR1 reads SGHAT; CDR2 reads FQNNGV. The CDR3 DNA follows: TGTGCCAGCAGCTTTTCCAGGACTAGCGGATACAATGAGCAGTTCTTC. Protein: CASSFSRTSGYNEQFF.

The chain recombines TRBV7-2 with TRBJ2-6, with D maybe TRBD2 (5 bases). CDR1 is SGHTA and CDR2 is FQGNSA in the germline V gene. This CDR3 spans 17 amino acids. Trimming cost V 4 bases and J 0 bases, with 13 bases left between them. The CDR3 DNA is TGTGCCAGCAGCTGGAGAGGGATGGGCTCTGGGGCCAACGTCCTGACTTTC. Encoded protein: CASSWRGMGSGANVLTF.

The genes are TRBV2 and TRBJ1-1, with TRBD1 matching 9 bases. Germline values: CDR1 SNHLY, CDR2 FYNNEI. The CDR3 extends over 14 amino acids. Trimming cost V 8 bases and J 1 base; bases outside gene matches: 5. CDR3 residues: CASGDRARNTEAFF. The CDR3, as DNA: TGTGCCAGCGGGGACAGGGCCCGGAACACTGAAGCTTTCTTT.

The chain links TRBV29-1 to TRBJ2-7; D unclear. V was clipped by 4 bases and J by 1 base, with 8 bases between them. Germline CDR1 SQVTM, CDR2 ANQGSEA. The CDR3 runs 12 residues. The CDR3 DNA reads as TGCAGCGTTGGCCTTCCATCCTACGAGCAGTACTTC. Residues: CSVGLPSYEQYF.

This chain uses TRBV6-1 with TRBJ2-3; no firm D call. The V end was cut by 2 bases, the J end by 2 bases, with 11 bases between. The CDR3 contains 15 residues. Germline V CDR1 and CDR2: MNHNS, SASEGT. The DNA for the CDR3 is TGTGCCAGCAGTGAAAGTGTCGAGGTCACAGATACGCAGTATTTT. As protein: CASSESVEVTDTQYF.